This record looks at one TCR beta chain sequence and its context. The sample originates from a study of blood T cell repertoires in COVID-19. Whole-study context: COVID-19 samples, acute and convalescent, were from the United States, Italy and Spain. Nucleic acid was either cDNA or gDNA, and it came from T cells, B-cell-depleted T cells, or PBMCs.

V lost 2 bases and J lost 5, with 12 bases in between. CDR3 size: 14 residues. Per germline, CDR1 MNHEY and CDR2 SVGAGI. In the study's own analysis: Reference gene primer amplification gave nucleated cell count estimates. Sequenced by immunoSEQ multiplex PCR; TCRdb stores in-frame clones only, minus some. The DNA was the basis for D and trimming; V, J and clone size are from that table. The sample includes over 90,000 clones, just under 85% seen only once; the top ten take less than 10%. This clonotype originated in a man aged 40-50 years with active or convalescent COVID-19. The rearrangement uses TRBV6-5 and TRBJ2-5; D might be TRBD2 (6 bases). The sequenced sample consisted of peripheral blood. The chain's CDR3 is CASSYSGGSETQYF. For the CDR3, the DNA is TGTGCCAGCAGTTACAGTGGAGGGTCCGAGACCCAGTACTTC.